The 10 T cell receptor beta chains below were found in one sample sequenced in a study of Ad26.COV2.S vaccination and SARS-CoV-2 variants. This table comes from immunoSEQ multiplex PCR, and its TCRdb copy is limited to in-frame clones, with some not included. Here the sample spans around 270,000 clones, 87% being singletons. Treatment described: 15 to 20 received Ad26.COV2.S at low or high dose, single or two shots; about 5 received placebo; per-sample allocation not given. Sampling was done on day 63 after the first vaccine or placebo injection. The input for sequencing was peripheral blood, taken in a trial of Ad26.COV2.S vaccine versus placebo. The receptors originated from a person aged 18 to 65 who received the Ad26.COV2.S COVID-19 vaccine or a placebo.

The chain joins TRBV6-2 or TRBV6-3 to TRBJ1-2, with 8 bases fitting TRBD1. V was pared by 4 bases and J by 5 bases, with 9 bases of the junction left unmatched. The CDR3 is made up of 15 amino acids. CDR1 MNHEY and CDR2 SVGEGT come from the germline V gene. The CDR3 DNA sequence: TGTGCCAGCAGTTCCGGGACAGGTTATCGTTATGGCTACACCTTC. Its protein product is CASSSGTGYRYGYTF.

The chain employs TRBV27 and TRBJ1-2; perhaps TRBD1 as D (5 bases). With 6 bases removed from V and 6 bases from J, the gap between germline ends came to 20 bases. This CDR3 spans 15 amino acids. CDR1 is MNHEY, CDR2 SMNVEV, per germline (reference sequence). Written as DNA, the CDR3 is TGTGCCAGCAGGTCGCAGGGCGCGGAGGGGAATGGCTACACCTTC. Translating it yields CASRSQGAEGNGYTF.

Written as DNA, the CDR3 is TGTGCCTGGAGTGGACCTAACAGGGTGGGGTTAACCAAAAACATTCAGTACTTC. Its translation is CAWSGPNRVGLTKNIQYF. The chain has TRBV30 and TRBJ2-4; D might be TRBD1 (6 bases). In germline, CDR1 is GTSNPN, CDR2 SVGIG (reference sequence). V gave up 1 base and J gave up 2 bases, with 21 bases separating them. The CDR3 extends over 18 amino acids.

V is TRBV14 and J is TRBJ2-3; no clear D. CDR1 and CDR2 from the germline V gene are SGHDN and FVKESK. CDR3 length: 11 residues. Between the trimmed V and J ends, which lost 3 bases and 4 bases, there was a span of 2 bases. CDR3: CASSHSDTQYF. The CDR3 coding sequence is TGTGCCAGCAGCCATTCAGATACGCAGTATTTT.

The chain links TRBV7-3 to TRBJ2-4; D is unclear. From germline, CDR1 is SGHTA and CDR2 FQGTGA. The CDR3 is 13 residues long. V lost 7 bases and J lost 6, with 13 bases in between. The CDR3 coding sequence is TGTGCCAGCATCCTATTAGACGGAAACATTCAGTACTTC. Protein sequence: CASILLDGNIQYF.

The chain is built from TRBV4-1 and TRBJ1-1; 7 nucleotides match TRBD1. The ends lost 2 bases at V and 3 bases at J; junction bases unmatched: 6. This CDR3 has 15 residues. Germline values: CDR1 MGHRA, CDR2 YSYEKL. CDR3 DNA: TGCGCCAGCAGCCAATTCGGGACAGCACACACTGAAGCTTTCTTT. This gives the protein CASSQFGTAHTEAFF.

The V and J genes are TRBV29-1 and TRBJ1-1; D is perhaps TRBD1 (5 bases). This CDR3 contains 14 residues. V lost 4 bases and J 2 bases, leaving 14 bases between the germline ends. Germline V gene data show CDR1 as SQVTM and CDR2 as ANQGSEA. CDR3: CSVAGGTGNTEAFF. The CDR3, as DNA: TGCAGCGTTGCGGGAGGGACGGGAAACACTGAAGCTTTCTTT.

The chain recombines TRBV15 with TRBJ2-2; 8 nucleotides line up with TRBD1. V shed 3 bases and J 1 base; nucleotides not matched to a gene: 4. Germline V CDR1 and CDR2: LNHNV, YYDKDF (reference sequence). This CDR3 has 16 residues. The CDR3 loop is CATSRAGTGNTGELFF. The CDR3 DNA reads as TGTGCCACCAGCAGGGCCGGGACAGGGAACACCGGGGAGCTGTTTTTT.

This chain joins TRBV12-3 or TRBV12-4 and TRBJ2-7; 8 bases agree with TRBD1. V lost 6 bases, J lost 3 bases, and 4 bases stayed unmatched. This CDR3 region has 13 residues. Here the CDR3 reads CASRIGQGYEQYF. The CDR3 nucleotides read TGTGCCAGCAGGATAGGACAGGGCTACGAGCAGTACTTC.

The chain couples TRBV11-2 to TRBJ2-1; 11 bases fit TRBD2. The V segment lost 1 base and the J segment 5 bases; nucleotides outside the gene matches: 1. This CDR3 region has 15 residues. The germline V gene has CDR1 SGHAT and CDR2 FQNNGV. The CDR3 is CASSLVSGRDNEQFF. For the CDR3, the DNA is TGTGCCAGCAGCTTAGTTAGCGGGAGGGACAATGAGCAGTTCTTC.